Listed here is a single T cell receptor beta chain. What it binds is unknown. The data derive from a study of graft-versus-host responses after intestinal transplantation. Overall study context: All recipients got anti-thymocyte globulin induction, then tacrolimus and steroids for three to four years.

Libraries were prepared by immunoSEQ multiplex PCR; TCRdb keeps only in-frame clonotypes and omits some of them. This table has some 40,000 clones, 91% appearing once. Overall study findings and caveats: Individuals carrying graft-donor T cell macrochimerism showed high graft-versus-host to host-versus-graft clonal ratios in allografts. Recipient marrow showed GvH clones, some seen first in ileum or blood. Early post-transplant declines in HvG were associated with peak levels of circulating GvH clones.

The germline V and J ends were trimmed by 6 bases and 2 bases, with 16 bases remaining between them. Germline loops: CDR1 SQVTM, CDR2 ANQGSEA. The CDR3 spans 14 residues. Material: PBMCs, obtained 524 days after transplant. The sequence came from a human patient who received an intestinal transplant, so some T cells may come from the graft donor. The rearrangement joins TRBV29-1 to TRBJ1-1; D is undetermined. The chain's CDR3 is CSVPGQFFNTEAFF. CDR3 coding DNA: TGCAGCGTCCCCGGCCAATTCTTTAACACTGAAGCTTTCTTT. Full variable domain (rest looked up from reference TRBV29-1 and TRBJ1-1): SAVISQKPSRDICQRGTSLTIQCQVDSQVTMMFWYRQQPGQSLTLIATANQGSEATYESGFVIDKFPISRPNLTFSTLTVSNMSPEDSSIYLCSVPGQFFNTEAFFGQGTRLTVV.